The clone carrying this TCR beta chain occurred once. The target antigen is unknown. The sample belongs to a study of CD8+CD57+ T cells in acquired aplastic anemia. As for the study in general: On average, sorted CD4+ and CD8+ cells gave 2.5 to 4 ug of DNA.

CDR1 is SQVTM, CDR2 ANQGSEA, per germline. The CDR3 is 13 residues long. V lost 5 bases and J lost 3, with 12 bases in between. Findings and caveats of the study: Both patients and controls carried the same twenty-nine CD8+ CDR3 sequences. Patients did not significantly differ from controls in CD8+ Simpson's diversity.

Template material for TCR beta VDJ and CDR3 profiling consisted of genomic DNA. Via MiXCR, TCRdb re-called the reads, giving one row per CDR3 protein. The sample includes some 240,000 distinct CDR3 sequences, roughly 35% of them seen just once. The clonotype comes from a human donor in good health, serving as a control. Source material: sorted CD4+, CD8+, or CD8+CD57+ T cells (not recorded which) from PBMCs. This chain connects TRBV29-1 to TRBJ2-3, with D perhaps matching TRBD2 (7 bases). The CDR3 reads CSVRGAITDTQYF. The CDR3, as DNA: TGCAGCGTTCGGGGGGCTATAACAGATACGCAGTATTTT.